This is a list of T cell receptor beta chains from one sample in a study of cytomegalovirus exposure and HLA in healthy donors. Some clones are missing from TCRdb's copy, which holds only in-frame ones; the method was immunoSEQ multiplex PCR. This sample has some 76,000 clones, with over 90% found just once. The sample was PBMCs. All receptors derive from a woman under 30 in good health and CMV-seronegative. Both conserved end residues are part of each CDR3. The D gene is left open where the match is weak.

J: TRBJ2-5; V: TRBV9; D: .; DNA: TGTGCCAGCAGCGTTTCTCTAGGCCAAGAGACCCAGTACTTC; CDR3: CASSVSLGQETQYF
J: TRBJ2-2; V: TRBV7-3; D: .; DNA: TGTGCCAGCAGCTTAACAAGGGGCACCGGGGAGCTGTTTTTT; CDR3: CASSLTRGTGELFF
J: TRBJ2-3; V: TRBV27; D: .; DNA: TGTGCCAGCAGTTCAGGTACAGATACGCAGTATTTT; CDR3: CASSSGTDTQYF
J: TRBJ2-5; V: TRBV7-8; D: .; DNA: TGTGCCAGCAGCTTGAAGGGAGAGGAGACCCAGTACTTC; CDR3: CASSLKGEETQYF
J: TRBJ2-3; V: TRBV7-9; D: .; DNA: TGTGCCTCCGGGGGACTCCCGGATACGGGTACGCAGTATTTT; CDR3: CASGGLPDTGTQYF
J: TRBJ1-2; V: TRBV10-3; D: TRBD1; DNA: TGTGCCATCAGGGAGGGAACAGGGGGCTATGGCTACACCTTC; CDR3: CAIREGTGGYGYTF
J: TRBJ2-5; V: TRBV30; D: .; DNA: TGTGCCTGGAGTGGGTCTAGTTCGGAGACCCAGTACTTC; CDR3: CAWSGSSSETQYF
J: TRBJ2-7; V: TRBV28; D: .; DNA: TGTGCCAGCAGTTTGGGCGGGACGGCCTACGAGCAGTACTTC; CDR3: CASSLGGTAYEQYF
J: TRBJ2-7; V: TRBV7-8; D: .; DNA: TGTGCCAGCAGCTTAGATCAGGGGACGCAGTACTTC; CDR3: CASSLDQGTQYF
J: TRBJ2-2; V: TRBV6-5; D: TRBD2; DNA: TGTGCCAGCAGTTGGCGGGGGGGGAACACCGGGGAGCTGTTTTTT; CDR3: CASSWRGGNTGELFF
J: TRBJ2-3; V: TRBV7-3; D: TRBD1; DNA: TGTGCCAGCAGCACCCGGACAGGAGGAGATACGCAGTATTTT; CDR3: CASSTRTGGDTQYF
J: TRBJ1-5; V: TRBV5-6; D: TRBD1; DNA: TGTGCCAGCAGCTTTACAGGGGCTCAGCCCCAGCATTTT; CDR3: CASSFTGAQPQHF
J: TRBJ2-7; V: TRBV5-6; D: TRBD2; DNA: TGTGCCAGCAGCGGACTAGTTTGGGGCTACGAGCAGTACTTC; CDR3: CASSGLVWGYEQYF
J: TRBJ2-1; V: TRBV5-4; D: .; DNA: TGTGCCAGCAGCTTGGCCCATTTAACTAGCAGTTACAATGAGCAGTTCTTC; CDR3: CASSLAHLTSSYNEQFF
J: TRBJ2-1; V: TRBV7-6; D: TRBD2; DNA: TGTGCCAGCAGCTCCGGGACTAGATCCCTAGATGAGCAGTTCTTC; CDR3: CASSSGTRSLDEQFF
J: TRBJ2-5; V: TRBV19; D: TRBD2; DNA: TGTGCCAGTAGTCTAACCGGGACTAGCGGGGGAGAGACCCAGTACTTC; CDR3: CASSLTGTSGGETQYF
J: TRBJ2-1; V: TRBV10-3; D: TRBD1; DNA: TGTGCCATCAAGGGGACAGGGGGCTTTGGGCAGTTCTTC; CDR3: CAIKGTGGFGQFF